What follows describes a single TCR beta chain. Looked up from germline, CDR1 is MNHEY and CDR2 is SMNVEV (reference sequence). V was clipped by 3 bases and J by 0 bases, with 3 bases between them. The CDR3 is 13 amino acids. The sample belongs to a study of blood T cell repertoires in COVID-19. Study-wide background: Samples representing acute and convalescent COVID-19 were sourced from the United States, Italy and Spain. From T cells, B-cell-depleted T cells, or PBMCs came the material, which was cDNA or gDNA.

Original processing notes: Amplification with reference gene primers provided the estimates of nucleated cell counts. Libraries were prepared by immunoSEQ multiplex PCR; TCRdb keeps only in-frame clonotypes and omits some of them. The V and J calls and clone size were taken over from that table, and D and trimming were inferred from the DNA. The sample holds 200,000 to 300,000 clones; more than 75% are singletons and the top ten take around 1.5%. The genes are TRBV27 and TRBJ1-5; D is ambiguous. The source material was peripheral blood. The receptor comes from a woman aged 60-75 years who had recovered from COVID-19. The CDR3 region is CASSFNSNQPQHF. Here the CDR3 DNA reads TGTGCCAGCAGTTTTAATAGCAATCAGCCCCAGCATTTT.